Sequencing of this T cell receptor (beta chain) was carried out in a study of post-analysis software for immune sequencing data. Study-level results: Patients showed TRBV5-6, TRBV5-1 and TRBV20-1 among four to six TRBV segments more frequent than in controls.

CDR1 is SGHTA and CDR2 is FQGNSA in the germline V gene. This CDR3 has 15 amino acids. The junction had 7 bases not matched to a gene; V was cut back by 5 bases and J by 4 bases. This clonotype was picked up many times. Antigen: not known. The TCR beta cDNA libraries carried unique molecular identifiers. TCRdb itself ran the PCR reads through MiXCR, one entry per CDR3 protein. The sample has around 260,000 distinct CDR3 sequences; approximately 34% are singletons. The rearrangement uses TRBV7-2 and TRBJ2-5; 10 positions match TRBD1. The TCR originated in a girl aged 5 to 17 with multiple sclerosis. Sequencing used blood. In DNA, the CDR3 is TGTGCCAGCAGCCAGGGACAGGGGAGAGCAGAGACCCAGTACTTC. It encodes CASSQGQGRAETQYF.